Presented here are 28 T cell receptor beta chains from one specimen sequenced in a study of cytomegalovirus exposure and HLA in healthy donors. PCR was performed using 60 Vbeta and 13 Jbeta primers. Assay: immunoSEQ multiplex PCR; the TCRdb copy retains only in-frame clones and omits some. The repertoire includes 140,000 to 150,000 clones, 76% of them detected once, and 1.5% to 2% sits in the top ten. The material sequenced was PBMCs. The receptors come from a man aged 40-50 years in good health and CMV-seronegative.

This clone occurred a few times. This sequence joins TRBV11-3 and TRBJ2-1; perhaps TRBD2 as D (7 bases). This CDR3 comprises 13 residues. The V gene lost 5 bases and the J gene lost 7 bases, with 12 bases spanning the gap. Germline V gene lookup returns CDR1 SGHNT and CDR2 YENEEA. CDR3 in amino acids: CASSRGGRNEQFF. The CDR3 nucleotides read TGTGCCAGCAGCAGGGGGGGTCGAAATGAGCAGTTCTTC.

V and J are TRBV7-3 and TRBJ2-3; TRBD2 agrees at 8 bases. The CDR3 spans 14 residues. The V and J ends lost 5 bases and 2 bases, in that order; junction bases with no gene match: 3. CDR1 is SGHTA and CDR2 is FQGTGA in the germline V gene. The CDR3 is CASSRLANTDTQYF. In nucleotides, the CDR3 is TGTGCCAGCAGCCGACTAGCGAACACAGATACGCAGTATTTT.

This clone appeared a few times. The chain employs TRBV7-9 and TRBJ2-3; 11 bases are a match to TRBD2. Losses at the gene ends were 5 bases for V and 2 bases for J; bases not matched to a gene: 6. Per the germline V gene, CDR1 is SEHNR and CDR2 is FQNEAQ (reference sequence). The CDR3 is made up of 16 amino acids. The chain's CDR3 is CASSPGLADVTDTQYF. For the CDR3, the DNA is TGTGCCAGCAGCCCGGGACTAGCGGATGTCACAGATACGCAGTATTTT.

This clone was found once. The chain is built from TRBV9 and TRBJ2-1; 8 positions agree with TRBD2. The CDR3 is 18 residues long. Germline V gene lookup returns CDR1 SGDLS and CDR2 YYNGEE. V shed 3 bases and J 0 bases; nucleotides not matched to a gene: 11. The CDR3, as DNA: TGTGCCAGCAGCGACCCTGGAATAGCGGGGACCTCCTACAATGAGCAGTTCTTC. Translating gives CASSDPGIAGTSYNEQFF.

The chain combines TRBV7-8 with TRBJ1-6; 8 bases match TRBD1. CDR1 and CDR2 (germline): SGHVS, FQNEAQ. Trimming took 4 bases from V and 7 from J; bases not matched to a gene: 6. The CDR3 length is 15 residues. The CDR3 protein is CASSSSGQANSPLHF. The CDR3 DNA follows: TGTGCCAGCAGCTCCTCGGGACAGGCGAATTCACCCCTCCACTTT.

This rearrangement joins TRBV28 to TRBJ2-7; TRBD2 aligns across 7 bases. CDR3 length equals 15 residues. Germline-derived CDR1 and CDR2 are MDHEN and SYDVKM. Trimming cost V 5 bases and J 2 bases; bases outside gene matches: 9. CDR3 in DNA: TGTGCCAGCAGTGAACCTAGCGGTTATACCTACGAGCAGTACTTC. Translated: CASSEPSGYTYEQYF.

V usage is TRBV7-2 and J usage is TRBJ1-2, with TRBD1 matching over 7 bases. Unmatched junction bases numbered 1, after V lost 1 base and J lost 5 bases. This CDR3 comprises 13 residues. The germline V gene has CDR1 SGHTA and CDR2 FQGNSA. The CDR3 region is CASSLEGAYGYTF. DNA for the CDR3: TGTGCCAGCAGCTTAGAGGGGGCGTATGGCTACACCTTC.

This clone appeared a few times. This sequence joins TRBV10-3 and TRBJ2-2; tentative D call: TRBD1 (5 bases). Trimming removed 4 bases at V and 2 bases at J, with 8 bases between. This CDR3 region has 14 residues. The V gene's germline CDR1 is ENHRY and CDR2 SYGVKD. CDR3 in DNA: TGTGCCATCAGTGGGCAGGGAAACACCGGGGAGCTGTTTTTT. Translated: CAISGQGNTGELFF.

The chain uses TRBV29-1 and TRBJ2-7, with 11 bases fitting TRBD1. V trimming: 6 bases; J trimming: 2 bases; junction bases outside the gene matches: 9. Germline V gene data show CDR1 as SQVTM and CDR2 as ANQGSEA. CDR3 length equals 15 residues. CDR3 protein: CSVPNPDRGPYEQYF. The CDR3 nucleotides read TGCAGCGTCCCAAACCCGGACAGGGGGCCCTACGAGCAGTACTTC.

Regarding this clone: One end of the junction is discordant with germline, which a read error may explain. The gene calls are TRBV19 and TRBJ2-5; tentatively, D is TRBD1 (6 bases). This CDR3 is built from 14 residues. The V gene's germline CDR1 is LNHDA and CDR2 SQIVND (reference sequence). CDR3 sequence: CASSRPGVGETQHF. CDR3 nucleotide sequence: TGTGCCAGTAGTAGACCAGGGGTCGGAGAGACCCAGCACTTC.

This clone was detected only a few times. The rearrangement uses TRBV4-2 and TRBJ2-3, with TRBD2 matching over 12 bases. CDR3 length: 16 amino acids. The ends lost 1 base at V and 6 bases at J; junction bases unmatched: 5. Germline V gene sequence: CDR1 LGHNA, CDR2 YNFKEQ. The CDR3 DNA reads TGTGCCAGCAGCCAAGCTAGCGGGGGGGCCACCGATACGCAGTATTTT. Protein: CASSQASGGATDTQYF.

The CDR3: CASSVFPGWGTDTQYF. The CDR3 DNA reads as TGTGCCAGCAGCGTATTCCCAGGGTGGGGCACAGATACGCAGTATTTT. The chain links TRBV9 to TRBJ2-3, with D perhaps TRBD1 (5 bases). From germline, CDR1 is SGDLS and CDR2 YYNGEE. The CDR3 length is 16 residues. The V gene lost 1 base and the J gene lost 1 base, with 13 bases spanning the gap.

The chain joins TRBV28 to TRBJ2-5, with 10 bases identical to TRBD1. Germline V gene lookup returns CDR1 MDHEN and CDR2 SYDVKM. The CDR3 loop spans 14 amino acids. The junction had 6 bases not matched to a gene; V was cut back by 7 bases and J by 4 bases. The CDR3 reads CASNPGQGRETQYF. CDR3 bases: TGTGCCAGCAACCCGGGACAGGGGAGAGAGACCCAGTACTTC.

This rearrangement joins TRBV7-9 to TRBJ2-2; weak D call: TRBD1 (7 bases). This CDR3 has 14 amino acids. The V gene lost 6 bases and the J gene lost 4 bases, with 12 bases spanning the gap. Germline V gene lookup returns CDR1 SEHNR and CDR2 FQNEAQ (reference sequence). Here the CDR3 reads CASSSQGGTGELFF. Written as DNA, the CDR3 is TGTGCCAGCAGTTCGCAGGGGGGCACCGGGGAGCTGTTTTTT.

The chain joins TRBV7-6 to TRBJ2-5, with D possibly matching TRBD2 (6 bases). Germline CDR1 is SGHVS and CDR2 is FNYEAQ. V dropped 5 bases and J dropped 7 bases, with 26 bases sitting between them. This CDR3 region has 17 residues. The CDR3 is CASSPPRDSLWGGTQYF. CDR3 sequence (DNA): TGTGCCAGCAGCCCCCCCCGGGACTCCCTTTGGGGCGGGACCCAGTACTTC.

As for this clone: One end of the junction fails to match germline, which may point to a read error. The genes are TRBV5-1 and TRBJ1-1, with no clear D. The CDR3 runs to 12 residues. Germline CDR1 reads SGHRS; CDR2 reads YFSETQ. DNA of the CDR3: TGCGCCTGCAGCCCCGGGGACACTGAAGCTTTCTTT. The encoded protein is CACSPGDTEAFF.

The chain recombines TRBV5-1 with TRBJ1-6, with 10 bases lining up with TRBD1. Trimming took 4 bases from V and 4 from J; bases not matched to a gene: 5. Germline V gives CDR1 SGHRS, CDR2 YFSETQ. The length of the CDR3 is 16 residues. This CDR3 reads CASSPGTGEYNSPLHF. The CDR3 coding sequence is TGCGCCAGCAGCCCGGGGACAGGGGAGTATAATTCACCCCTCCACTTT. The entire variable domain, with the rest obtained from reference TRBV5-1 and TRBJ1-6, is as follows: KAGVTQTPRYLIKTRGQQVTLSCSPISGHRSVSWYQQTPGQGLQFLFEYFSETQRNKGNFPGRFSGRQFSNSRSEMNVSTLELGDSALYLCASSPGTGEYNSPLHFGNGTRLTVT.

V usage is TRBV7-9 and J usage is TRBJ2-5; tentatively, D is TRBD1 (8 bases). The J call is doubtful: the DNA matches TRBJ2-7 better. Germline V gene sequence: CDR1 SEHNR, CDR2 FQNEAQ (reference sequence). The CDR3 length is 15 residues. DNA for the CDR3: TGTGCCAGCAGCTTTCGACAGGGGACTAACTACGAGCAGTACTTC. Its translation is CASSFRQGTNYEQYF.

The rearrangement uses TRBV28 and TRBJ1-1, with no clear D. The germline gives CDR1 MDHEN, CDR2 SYDVKM. The CDR3 has 12 amino acids. Deletions cut 3 bases from V and 5 bases from J, with 7 bases between. The chain's CDR3 is CASSFPGTEAFF. In nucleotides, the CDR3 is TGTGCCAGCAGTTTCCCAGGAACTGAAGCTTTCTTT.

The chain employs TRBV19 and TRBJ1-5; 7 nucleotides line up with TRBD1. Germline V gene lookup returns CDR1 LNHDA and CDR2 SQIVND (reference sequence). The trim removed 5 bases at V and 0 bases at J, leaving 7 bases unmatched. The length of the CDR3 is 16 residues. The CDR3 DNA follows: TGTGCCAGTAGTCCCTTGACAGGGTATAGCAATCAGCCCCAGCATTTT. Translation gives CASSPLTGYSNQPQHF.

This clone was counted once. This chain connects TRBV18 to TRBJ1-4, with D hard to call. V was cut by 4 bases and J by 0 bases, with 12 bases left in between. CDR3 length: 16 residues. CDR1 is KGHSH and CDR2 is LQKENI in the germline V gene. The chain's CDR3 is CASSRFTDATNEKLFF. The CDR3 DNA reads TGTGCCAGCTCACGATTTACAGATGCAACTAATGAAAAACTGTTTTTT.

This chain joins TRBV28 and TRBJ2-7, with D unclear. The germline CDR1 and CDR2 sequences are MDHEN and SYDVKM. The ends were cut back, 6 bases at V and 4 bases at J, with 13 bases in the middle. The CDR3 is 13 residues long. The DNA for the CDR3 is TGTGCCAGCAGCTATCGCGGCCTTTACGAGCAGTACTTC. It specifies CASSYRGLYEQYF.

This clone was seen only once. Here the CDR3 reads CASSSRGGGNTEAFF. CDR3 nucleotides: TGTGCCAGCAGTTCCAGGGGTGGGGGGAACACTGAAGCTTTCTTT. V and J are TRBV6-5 and TRBJ1-1; maybe TRBD1 (6 bases). This CDR3 is built from 15 residues. V lost 4 bases and J lost 1, with 13 bases in between. In germline, CDR1 is MNHEY, CDR2 SVGAGI.

V is TRBV5-1 and J is TRBJ2-4; weak D call: TRBD1 (6 bases). V was pared by 4 bases and J by 8 bases, with 13 bases between. The CDR3 is made up of 13 amino acids. Per the germline V gene, CDR1 is SGHRS and CDR2 is YFSETQ. The CDR3 DNA reads as TGCGCCAGCAGCCCCCTGGGGGCTGACATTCAGTACTTC. Protein: CASSPLGADIQYF.

The V call is TRBV5-1, the J call TRBJ1-1; TRBD1 aligns across 11 bases. This CDR3 has 14 residues. V shed 5 bases and J 5 bases; nucleotides not matched to a gene: 5. Germline-derived CDR1 and CDR2 are SGHRS and YFSETQ. DNA of the CDR3: TGCGCCAGCAGAACGGGACAGGGGGAAACTGAAGCTTTCTTT. Amino acid sequence: CASRTGQGETEAFF.

The chain links TRBV7-2 to TRBJ1-6; D is undetermined. Per the germline V gene, CDR1 is SGHTA and CDR2 is FQGNSA. Deletions cut 5 bases from V and 9 bases from J, with 11 bases between. The CDR3 contains 13 residues. CDR3 coding DNA: TGTGCCAGCAGCGAGGTCCGGGGTTCACCCCTCCACTTT. It yields the protein CASSEVRGSPLHF.

The chain has TRBV7-2 and TRBJ2-5, with 14 bases aligning to TRBD2. Germline V gene lookup returns CDR1 SGHTA and CDR2 FQGNSA. The CDR3 loop spans 16 amino acids. Germline trimming cut 5 bases from V and 5 bases from J; bases unmatched to any gene: 7. The CDR3 DNA reads TGTGCCAGCAGCCAGACTAGCGGGGGGGCCCGGGAGACCCAGTACTTC. Protein: CASSQTSGGARETQYF. The variable domain in full, completed from reference TRBV7-2 and TRBJ2-5, reads GAGVSQSPSNKVTEKGKDVELRCDPISGHTALYWYRQSLGQGLEFLIYFQGNSAPDKSGLPSDRFSAERTGGSVSTLTIQRTQQEDSAVYLCASSQTSGGARETQYFGPGTRLLVL.

This chain links TRBV15 with TRBJ2-1, with TRBD1 identical over 12 bases. The CDR3 is made up of 17 amino acids. Losses at the gene ends were 2 bases for V and 5 bases for J; bases not matched to a gene: 7. From germline, CDR1 is LNHNV and CDR2 YYDKDF (reference sequence). CDR3 residues: CATSRSSGTGGNNEQFF. CDR3 bases: TGTGCCACCAGCAGATCGAGCGGGACAGGGGGCAACAATGAGCAGTTCTTC.